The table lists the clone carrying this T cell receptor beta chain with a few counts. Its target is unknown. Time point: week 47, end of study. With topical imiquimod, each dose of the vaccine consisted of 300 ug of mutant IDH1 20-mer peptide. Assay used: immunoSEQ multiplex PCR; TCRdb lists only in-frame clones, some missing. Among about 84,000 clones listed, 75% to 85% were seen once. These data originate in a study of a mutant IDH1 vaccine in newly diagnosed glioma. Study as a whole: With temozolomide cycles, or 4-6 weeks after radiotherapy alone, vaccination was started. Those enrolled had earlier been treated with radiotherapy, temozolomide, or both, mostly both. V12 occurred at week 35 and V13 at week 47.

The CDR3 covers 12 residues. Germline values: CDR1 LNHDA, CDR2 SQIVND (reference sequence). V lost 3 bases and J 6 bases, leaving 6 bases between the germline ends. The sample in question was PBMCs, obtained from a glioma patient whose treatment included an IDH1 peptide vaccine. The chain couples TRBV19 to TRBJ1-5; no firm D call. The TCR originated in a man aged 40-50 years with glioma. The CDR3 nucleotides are TGTGCCAGTAGTATCGAGAGTCAGCCCCAGCATTTT. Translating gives CASSIESQPQHF.